The 30 T cell receptor beta chains listed next were all sequenced from one sample in a study of tumor and adjacent non-tumor tissue in lung cancer. The template was RNA from unsorted bulk tissue. Distant lung tissue was collected more than 3 cm away from the tumor edge. Three rounds of nested PCR, following a modified ARM-PCR protocol, produced the TCRbeta library. TCRdb re-called the multiplex PCR reads with MiXCR, one entry per CDR3 protein. The sample has tens of thousands of distinct CDR3 sequences; roughly two thirds are singletons. The sample comprised distant non-tumor lung tissue. These receptors all come from a woman between 40 and 55 years old with non-small cell lung cancer.

Turning to this clonotype: One end of the junction is discordant with germline, which a read error may explain. The chain has TRBV11-2 and TRBJ1-1; 8 bases align to TRBD1. CDR1 is SGHAT and CDR2 is FQNNGV in the germline V gene. This CDR3 contains 12 residues. The CDR3 sequence is CANSSDRAEAFF. CDR3 sequence (DNA): TGTGCCAACAGCTCGGACAGGGCTGAAGCTTTCTTT.

In the case of this clonotype: An end of the junction differs from the germline gene, which may be a read error. This sequence joins TRBV5-1 and TRBJ2-3; D gene uncertain. Germline CDR1 is SGHRS and CDR2 is YFSETQ. This CDR3 spans 14 amino acids. The CDR3 coding sequence is TGCGACAGCAGCTTGGGTGACGGAGCTGTTACGCAGCACTTT. As protein: CDSSLGDGAVTQHF.

On this clonotype: A read error may explain this, as a much larger clone is one base away. V and J are TRBV6-5 and TRBJ1-4; the D gene is possibly TRBD1 (6 bases). Trimming pared 6 bases from V and 0 bases from J, leaving 14 bases between. The CDR3 length is 16 residues. The germline V gene has CDR1 MNHEY and CDR2 SVGAGI. CDR3 nucleotides: TGTGCCAGCAGGTCCGGGACAAGGGCAACTAATGAAAAACTGTTTTTT. As protein: CASRSGTRATNEKLFF.

Note on this clonotype: The conserved final phenylalanine or tryptophan is absent from the CDR3, which likely points to a read error. The DNA is left out, because the CDR3 cannot be placed on it with certainty; the CDR3 is given as TCRdb lists it. The CDR3 loop reads CASSPLSTADTHYS. The chain joins TRBV11-2 to TRBJ2-3. Germline V CDR1 and CDR2: SGHAT, FQNNGV. Inclusive of both ends, the CDR3 amounts to 14 amino acids.

This clonotype was counted a few times. A read error is possible here, since a much larger clone lies one base away. The J gene is TRBJ2-7, the V gene TRBV6-2 or TRBV6-3; possibly TRBD1 for D (6 bases). CDR3 length: 15 residues. CDR1 and CDR2 (germline): MNHEY, SVGEGT. V shed 2 bases and J shed 4 bases, with 15 bases lying between them. CDR3 in DNA: TGTGCCAGCAGTTACCCCAGGGGCACTAGTTACGAGCAGTACTTC. Protein sequence: CASSYPRGTSYEQYF.

Of note for this clonotype: A read error is likely, as this CDR3 ends without the conserved phenylalanine or tryptophan. V usage is TRBV11-2 and J usage is TRBJ2-1; TRBD2 matches at 9 bases. In germline, CDR1 is SGHAT, CDR2 FQNNGV. The CDR3 runs to 13 residues. The CDR3, as DNA: TGTGACAGCAGCCGGACTAGCGTGGATGAGCAGTTCTTG. Its protein is CDSSRTSVDEQFL.

Of note for this clonotype: A read error may explain this, as a much larger clone is one base away. The genes are TRBV13 and TRBJ2-7; 11 bases agree with TRBD1. CDR1 is PRHDT and CDR2 is FYEKMQ in the germline V gene (reference sequence). The CDR3 contains 15 residues. The CDR3 DNA sequence: TGTGTCAGCAGCTTAACCGGGACAGGGGGCTACGAGCAGTACTTC. It specifies CVSSLTGTGGYEQYF.

This clonotype was observed a few times. Mismatch with germline at one junction end may stem from a read error. The chain combines TRBV11-3 with TRBJ2-1; 10 bases map to TRBD1. This CDR3 comprises 15 residues. Germline CDR1 and CDR2: SGHNT and YENEEA. CDR3 protein: CASRDYGDRGNEHFF. For the CDR3, the DNA is TGTGCCAGCAGGGATTACGGGGACAGGGGCAATGAGCACTTCTTC. The entire variable domain, with the rest obtained from reference TRBV11-3 and TRBJ2-1, is as follows: EAGVVQSPRYKIIEKKQPVAFWCNPISGHNTLYWYLQNLGQGPELLIRYENEEAVDDSQLPKDRFSAERLKGVDSTLKIQPAELGDSAVYLCASRDYGDRGNEHFFGPGTRLTVL.

Comment on this clonotype: A much larger clone differs from this one at a single base, so this may be a read error. The chain recombines TRBV5-4 with TRBJ2-1; TRBD2 agrees at 9 bases. CDR3 length equals 16 residues. Germline lookup yields CDR1 SGHNT and CDR2 YYREEE (reference sequence). The DNA for the CDR3 is TGTGCCAGCAGCTTGGGAGCGGGGGGCTCCTACGATGAGCAGTTCTTC. Its translation: CASSLGAGGSYDEQFF.

The chain links TRBV6-2 or TRBV6-3 to TRBJ2-3; D perhaps matches TRBD2 (5 bases). CDR1 and CDR2 (germline): MNHEY, SVGEGT. This CDR3 is 17 amino acids long. V was clipped by 8 bases and J by 0 bases, with 21 bases between them. The CDR3 DNA reads as TGTGCCAGCTGTTTAGAGACTAACGGAACCAGCACAGATACGCAGTATTTT. Translating it yields CASCLETNGTSTDTQYF.

Remarks on this clonotype: An end of the junction does not agree with germline; a read error may underlie this. The V gene is TRBV5-5, the J gene TRBJ2-7; TRBD1 aligns across 7 bases. Germline CDR1 and CDR2: SGHKS and YYEKEE (reference sequence). This CDR3 region has 14 residues. The CDR3 loop reads CANKPGTDSYVQYF. In nucleotides, the CDR3 is TGCGCCAACAAGCCCGGGACAGACTCCTACGTGCAGTACTTC.

The gene calls are TRBV5-4 and TRBJ1-5; possible D gene TRBD2, 6 bases. TRBJ2-3 matches the DNA end more closely, so the J call is doubtful. Germline lookup yields CDR1 SGHNT and CDR2 YYREEE (reference sequence). The CDR3 runs to 15 residues. CDR3 in DNA: TGTGCCAGCAGCTTGCCGGGGGACGGCAATCAGCCCCAGTATTTT. Its translation is CASSLPGDGNQPQYF.

On this clonotype itself: The junction does not match germline at one end; this may be a read error. The CDR3 region has the DNA TGTGCCAGCAGCTATACTAGCGGAAACAATGAGCAGTTCTTT. Protein sequence: CASSYTSGNNEQFF. The rearrangement links TRBV11-2 to TRBJ2-1; 8 bases agree with TRBD2. CDR1 is SGHAT and CDR2 is FQNNGV in the germline V gene. The CDR3 has 14 amino acids.

A word on this clonotype: The junction departs from germline at one end; a sequencing error may be responsible. The chain uses TRBV11-1 and TRBJ2-5, with D possibly called TRBD1 or TRBD2 (5 bases each). Germline CDR1 is SGHAT and CDR2 is FQDESV (reference sequence). CDR3 length equals 13 residues. The DNA for the CDR3 is TGTGCCGGCAGCTTCGGGGCGGGAGAGACCCAGTACTTC. Protein sequence: CAGSFGAGETQYF. The whole variable domain, filled in from reference TRBV11-1 and TRBJ2-5, reads EAEVAQSPRYKITEKSQAVAFWCDPISGHATLYWYRQILGQGPELLVQFQDESVVDDSQLPKDRFSAERLKGVDSTLKIQPAELGDSAMYLCAGSFGAGETQYFGPGTRLLVL.

A remark on this clonotype: Relative to the germline gene, one junction end is altered; a read error may explain this. The chain recombines TRBV28 with TRBJ2-1, with 9 bases identical to TRBD2. The CDR3 runs 13 residues. CDR1 and CDR2 (germline): MDHEN, SYDVKM. The CDR3 loop is CVSSSLLAGVQFF. CDR3 coding DNA: TGTGTCAGCAGTTCCCTCTTAGCGGGGGTGCAGTTCTTC. The full variable domain, completed using reference TRBV28 and TRBJ2-1, is DVKVTQSSRYLVKRTGEKVFLECVQDMDHENMFWYRQDPGLGLRLIYFSYDVKMKEKGDIPEGYSVSREKKERFSLILESASTNQTSMYLCVSSSLLAGVQFFGPGTRLTVL.

About this clonotype: This may be a read error: a much more frequent sequence differs by one nucleotide. V usage is TRBV5-4 and J usage is TRBJ1-5; tentative D call: TRBD1 (6 bases). Germline V gene sequence: CDR1 SGHNT, CDR2 YYREEE (reference sequence). The CDR3 has 15 amino acids. Trimming shortened V by 0 bases and J by 5 bases, and 12 bases separated the two germline ends. CDR3 in amino acids: CASSLGRGKHQPQHF. The CDR3 DNA reads TGTGCCAGCAGCTTGGGCAGGGGCAAGCATCAGCCCCAGCATTTT.

Points on this clonotype: In this CDR3 the conserved last residue, phenylalanine or tryptophan, is missing, so a read error is likely. The rearrangement uses TRBV5-4 and TRBJ1-2; D remains unclear. The germline V gene encodes CDR1 SGHNT and CDR2 YYREEE (reference sequence). V was clipped by 0 bases and J by 10 bases, with 13 bases between them. The length of the CDR3 is 13 residues. DNA of the CDR3: TGTGCCAGCAGCTTGGCGCGGAAAGGTGCCTACACCTTG. Translation: CASSLARKGAYTL.

This clonotype was picked up many times. The gene calls are TRBV6-1 and TRBJ2-1, with 10 bases lining up with TRBD1. The CDR3 contains 15 residues. Germline CDR1 is MNHNS and CDR2 is SASEGT. V trimming: 6 bases; J trimming: 4 bases; junction bases outside the gene matches: 6. The chain's CDR3 is CASRGPGQGYNEQFF. The CDR3 DNA sequence: TGTGCCAGCAGAGGACCGGGACAGGGGTACAATGAGCAGTTCTTC.

The V and J genes are TRBV4-2 and TRBJ2-7, with D uncertain. Deletions cut 11 bases from V and 0 bases from J, with 17 bases between. There are 14 residues in the CDR3. Germline CDR1 is LGHNA and CDR2 is YNFKEQ. CDR3 loop: CACTSDGISYEQYF. The CDR3 coding sequence is TGTGCCTGCACCTCGGACGGCATCTCCTACGAGCAGTACTTC.

V is TRBV20-1 and J is TRBJ2-3, with 15 bases identical to TRBD2. Germline trimming cut 6 bases from V and 11 bases from J; bases unmatched to any gene: 18. The V gene's germline CDR1 is DFQATT and CDR2 SNEGSKA (reference sequence). This CDR3 contains 17 residues. CDR3 nucleotide sequence: TGCAGTGCCAACGTCACCACTGGACTAGCGGGGGGGCACGTGCAGTATTTT. Translation gives CSANVTTGLAGGHVQYF.

This clonotype was seen at least ten times. This rearrangement joins TRBV6-1 to TRBJ1-1, with D possibly TRBD1 on 5 matching bases. This CDR3 has 11 amino acids. V shed 8 bases and J shed 8 bases, with 12 bases lying between them. Per germline, CDR1 MNHNS and CDR2 SASEGT. For the CDR3, the DNA is TGTGCCAGCGGAATGGCAGGGGAAGCTTTCTTT. It is translated as CASGMAGEAFF.

Points on this clonotype: A read error may account for a junction end that differs from germline. The chain couples TRBV11-2 to TRBJ2-1, with 8 nucleotides matching TRBD2. Germline V gene sequence: CDR1 SGHAT, CDR2 FQNNGV. The CDR3 totals 14 residues. The CDR3, as DNA: TGTGCCAGCAACTGGACTAGCAGAAACAATGAGCAGTTCTTT. It is translated as CASNWTSRNNEQFF.

J is TRBJ2-2 and V is TRBV11-2, with D tentatively TRBD2 (6 bases). This CDR3 spans 14 amino acids. Trimming cost V 9 bases and J 6 bases, with 17 bases left between them. Germline V gene sequence: CDR1 SGHAT, CDR2 FQNNGV. The CDR3 loop is CARSKVLAPGELFF. CDR3 DNA sequence: TGTGCCAGGAGTAAGGTCCTAGCGCCCGGGGAGCTGTTTTTT.

Of note for this clonotype: A much larger clone sits a single nucleotide away, making a read error possible. The CDR3 carries no conserved terminal phenylalanine or tryptophan, so it likely arises from a read error. This chain uses TRBV7-9 with TRBJ1-1; D possibly corresponds to TRBD1 (5 bases). Looked up from germline, CDR1 is SEHNR and CDR2 is FQNEAQ (reference sequence). The V and J ends lost 1 base and 4 bases respectively, with 13 bases between them. The CDR3 consists of 15 residues. CDR3 region: CASSLGVSGTTEAFY. The CDR3 coding sequence is TGTGCCAGCAGCTTAGGGGTAAGCGGGACCACTGAAGCTTTCTAT.

This clonotype came up a few times. This sequence joins TRBV6-5 and TRBJ2-3; 12 positions match TRBD2. The CDR3 has 15 amino acids. V was pared by 7 bases and J by 4 bases, with 6 bases of the junction left unmatched. Per germline, CDR1 MNHEY and CDR2 SVGAGI. In DNA, the CDR3 is TGTGCCAGCAAACTAGCGGGGGGCCCCGCAGATACGCAGTATTTT. Amino acid sequence: CASKLAGGPADTQYF.

In its sample, this clonotype was seen many times. The chain combines TRBV5-6 with TRBJ2-2; D ambiguous. The germline CDR1 and CDR2 sequences are SGHDT and YYEEEE. The CDR3 runs to 15 residues. Trimming stripped 0 bases from V and 1 base from J, with 7 bases between. As DNA, the CDR3 is TGTGCCAGCAGCTTGGGGGGAATGAACACCGGGGAGCTGTTTTTT. Translating it yields CASSLGGMNTGELFF.

Of note for this clonotype: The conserved phenylalanine or tryptophan is not found at the CDR3 terminus, so this likely reflects a read error. The rearrangement joins TRBV11-2 to TRBJ1-3; D ambiguous. Germline lookup yields CDR1 SGHAT and CDR2 FQNNGV. This CDR3 spans 13 amino acids. Here the CDR3 DNA reads TGCGCCAGCAGCCGTGCGTCCGGGAACACCATATATTTA. As protein: CASSRASGNTIYL.

Turning to this clonotype: At one of its ends the junction is not consistent with the germline gene, which may arise from a read error. The V call is TRBV12-3 or TRBV12-4, the J call TRBJ1-1; D unclear. The CDR3 is 13 amino acids. CDR3 protein: CATQSDIAIEVFF. CDR3 nucleotides: TGTGCCACCCAGTCGGATATAGCCATTGAAGTTTTCTTT.

As for this clonotype: One end of the junction is discordant with germline, which a read error may explain. The chain recombines TRBV6-6 with TRBJ2-3, with D possibly being TRBD2 (7 bases). The germline gives CDR1 MNHNY, CDR2 SVGAGI (reference sequence). CDR3 length: 14 residues. The CDR3 here is CGSMPRGGGDTQYF. The CDR3 DNA reads as TGTGGCAGCATGCCTAGAGGGGGGGGGGATACGCAGTATTTT.

This chain connects TRBV6-6 to TRBJ2-1; 11 nucleotides align to TRBD2. Trimming removed 5 bases from V and 5 bases from J; junction bases left unmatched: 5. This CDR3 has 15 residues. Germline values: CDR1 MNHNY, CDR2 SVGAGI (reference sequence). The CDR3 DNA sequence: TGTGCCAGCAGTGCCGGGACTAGCGGTAACAATGAGCAGTTCTTC. This translates into CASSAGTSGNNEQFF.